Here is one T cell receptor (beta chain) with its context. Sequencing was performed with immunoSEQ multiplex PCR; in TCRdb, only in-frame clones are kept and a portion is missing. The sample contains about 350,000 clones, more than 85% of which appear only once. The CDR3 loop spans 16 amino acids. CDR1 and CDR2 from the germline V gene are SGHRS and YFSETQ. V lost 0 bases, J lost 2 bases, and 13 bases lay in between. The age range of participants was roughly 18 to 90 years, with residence in about 25 US areas. The study assigned cohorts using participant-reported clinical history. All recovered Cohort 3 donors got two negative PCRs, got clearance, or saw symptom resolution. These data come from a study of blood T cell repertoires in COVID-19. In the study overall: PBMCs, B-cell-depleted T cells, or T cells provided the cDNA or gDNA that made up the material.

The sequenced sample was PBMCs or T cells enriched from blood (not recorded which). This receptor was identified in a woman aged 25 to 39 who had recovered from COVID-19. The chain couples TRBV5-1 to TRBJ2-3, with a weak D call TRBD2 (5 bases). As DNA, the CDR3 is TGCGCCAGCAGCTTGGGTAACGGGGTTTTCACAGATACGCAGTATTTT. It yields the protein CASSLGNGVFTDTQYF.